This TCR beta chain stems from a study of blood T cell repertoires in COVID-19. Study context: Whether acute or convalescent, the COVID-19 samples came from the United States, Italy and Spain. Sources were T cells, B-cell-depleted T cells, or PBMCs; the material itself was cDNA or gDNA.

This clone is a singleton in its sample. The CDR3 sequence is 16 residues long. The V segment lost 2 bases and the J segment 4 bases; nucleotides outside the gene matches: 3. Germline V gene lookup returns CDR1 MNHEY and CDR2 SVGEGT. TCRdb keeps only in-frame clones here, not all; method: immunoSEQ multiplex PCR. Among some 30,000 clones listed, 84% were seen once. The receptor comes from a man older than 75 with active COVID-19. This chain uses TRBV6-2 or TRBV6-3 with TRBJ2-5, with 14 bases fitting TRBD2. The material sequenced was peripheral blood. The DNA of the CDR3 is TGTGCCAGCAGTTACACCGGGACTAGCGGGAGAGAGACCCAGTACTTC. Translation: CASSYTGTSGRETQYF.